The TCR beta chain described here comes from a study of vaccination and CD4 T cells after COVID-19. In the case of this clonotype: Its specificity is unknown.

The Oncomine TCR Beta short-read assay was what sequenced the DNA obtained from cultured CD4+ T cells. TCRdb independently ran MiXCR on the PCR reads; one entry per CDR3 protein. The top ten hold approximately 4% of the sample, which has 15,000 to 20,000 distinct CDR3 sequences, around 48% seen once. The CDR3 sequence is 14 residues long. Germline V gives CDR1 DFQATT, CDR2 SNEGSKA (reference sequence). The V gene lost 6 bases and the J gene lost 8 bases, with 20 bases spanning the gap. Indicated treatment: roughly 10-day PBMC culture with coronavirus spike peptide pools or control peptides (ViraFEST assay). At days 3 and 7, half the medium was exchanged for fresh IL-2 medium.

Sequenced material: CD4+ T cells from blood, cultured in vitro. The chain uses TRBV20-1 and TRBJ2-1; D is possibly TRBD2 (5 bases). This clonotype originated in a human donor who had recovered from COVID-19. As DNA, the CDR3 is TGCAGTGCGCCGGGATTCCGGACGTTCGATGAGCAGTTCTTC. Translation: CSAPGFRTFDEQFF.